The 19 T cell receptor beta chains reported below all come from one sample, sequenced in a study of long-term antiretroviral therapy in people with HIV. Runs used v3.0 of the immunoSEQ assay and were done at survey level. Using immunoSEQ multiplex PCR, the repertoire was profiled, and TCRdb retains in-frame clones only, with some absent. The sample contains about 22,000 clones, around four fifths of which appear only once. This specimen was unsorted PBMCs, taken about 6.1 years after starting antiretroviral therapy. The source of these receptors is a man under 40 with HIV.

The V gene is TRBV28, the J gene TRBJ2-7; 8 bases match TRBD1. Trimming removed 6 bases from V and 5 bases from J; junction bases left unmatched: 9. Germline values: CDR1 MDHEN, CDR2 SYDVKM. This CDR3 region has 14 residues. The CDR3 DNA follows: TGTGCCAGCAGACGGACAGGGAGGTACGACGAGCAGTACTTC. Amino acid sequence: CASRRTGRYDEQYF.

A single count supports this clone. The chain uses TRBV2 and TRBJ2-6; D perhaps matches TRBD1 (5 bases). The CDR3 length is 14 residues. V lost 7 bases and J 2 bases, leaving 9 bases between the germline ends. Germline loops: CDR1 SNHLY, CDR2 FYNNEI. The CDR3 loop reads CASISTAGANVLTF. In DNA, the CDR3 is TGTGCCAGCATCTCGACAGCTGGGGCCAACGTCCTGACTTTC.

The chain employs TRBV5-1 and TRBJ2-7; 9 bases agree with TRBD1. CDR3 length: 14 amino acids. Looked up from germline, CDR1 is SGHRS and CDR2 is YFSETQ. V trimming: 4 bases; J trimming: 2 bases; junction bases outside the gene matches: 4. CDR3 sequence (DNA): TGCGCCAGCAGCGCGGGACAGGGTACCTACGAGCAGTACTTC. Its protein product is CASSAGQGTYEQYF.

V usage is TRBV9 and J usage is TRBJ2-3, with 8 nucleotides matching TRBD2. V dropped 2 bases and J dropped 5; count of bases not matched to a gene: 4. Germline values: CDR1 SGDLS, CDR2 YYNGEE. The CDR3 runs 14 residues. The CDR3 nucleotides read TGTGCCAGCAGCGTTACGGGGGGGCTAGATACGCAGTATTTT. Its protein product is CASSVTGGLDTQYF.

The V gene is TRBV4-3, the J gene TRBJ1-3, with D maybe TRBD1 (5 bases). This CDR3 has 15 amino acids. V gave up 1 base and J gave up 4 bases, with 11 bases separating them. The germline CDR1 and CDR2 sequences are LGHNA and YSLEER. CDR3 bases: TGCGCCAGCAGCCAAGGTTCAGGGTGGGGAAACACCATATATTTT. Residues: CASSQGSGWGNTIYF.

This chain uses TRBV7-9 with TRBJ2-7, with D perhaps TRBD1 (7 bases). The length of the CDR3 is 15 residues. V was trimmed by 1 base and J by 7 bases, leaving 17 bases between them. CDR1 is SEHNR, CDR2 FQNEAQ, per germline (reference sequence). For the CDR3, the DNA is TGTGCCAGCAGCTTAGGCCACACAGGGGACTGGGAGCAGTACTTC. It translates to CASSLGHTGDWEQYF.

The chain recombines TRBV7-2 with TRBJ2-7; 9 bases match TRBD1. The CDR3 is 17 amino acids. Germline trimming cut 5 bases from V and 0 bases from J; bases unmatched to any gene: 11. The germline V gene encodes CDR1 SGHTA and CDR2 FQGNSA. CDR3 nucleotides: TGTGCCAGCAGCATTCCTTCCGGGACAGGGAGCTCCTACGAGCAGTACTTC. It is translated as CASSIPSGTGSSYEQYF.

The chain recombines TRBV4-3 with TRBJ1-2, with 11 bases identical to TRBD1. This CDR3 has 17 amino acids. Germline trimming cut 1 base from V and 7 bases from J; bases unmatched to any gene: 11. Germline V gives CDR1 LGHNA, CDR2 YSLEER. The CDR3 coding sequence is TGCGCCAGCAGCCAAGTCCTGGCGGGACAGGGGGGAGGTGGCTACACCTTC. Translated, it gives CASSQVLAGQGGGGYTF.

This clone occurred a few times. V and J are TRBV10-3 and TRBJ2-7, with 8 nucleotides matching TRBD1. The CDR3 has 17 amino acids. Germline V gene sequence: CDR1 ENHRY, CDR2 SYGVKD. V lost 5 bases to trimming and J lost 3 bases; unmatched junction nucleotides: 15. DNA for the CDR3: TGTGCCATCAGTTTATCCAGGGGGCAGGGGGAATTCTACGAGCAGTACTTC. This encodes CAISLSRGQGEFYEQYF.

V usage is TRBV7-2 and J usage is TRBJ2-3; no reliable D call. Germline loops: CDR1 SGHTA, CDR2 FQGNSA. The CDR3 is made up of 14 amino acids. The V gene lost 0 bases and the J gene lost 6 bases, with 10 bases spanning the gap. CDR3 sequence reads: CASSLAGRVDTQYF. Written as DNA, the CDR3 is TGTGCCAGCAGCTTAGCGGGAAGGGTTGATACGCAGTATTTT.

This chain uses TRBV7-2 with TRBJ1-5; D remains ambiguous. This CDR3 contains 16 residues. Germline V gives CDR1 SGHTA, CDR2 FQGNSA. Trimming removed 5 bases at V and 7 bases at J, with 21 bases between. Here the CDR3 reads CASSPDLGRRTQPQHF. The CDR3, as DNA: TGTGCCAGCAGCCCCGACCTTGGCAGGAGGACGCAGCCCCAGCATTTT.

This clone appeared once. The CDR3, as DNA: TGTGCCATCAGACAGGGACTGAACACTGAAGCTTTCTTT. It encodes CAIRQGLNTEAFF. The rearrangement links TRBV10-3 to TRBJ1-1, with TRBD1 as a possible D gene (6 bases). The CDR3 contains 13 residues. Germline CDR1 reads ENHRY; CDR2 reads SYGVKD. Trimming pared 6 bases from V and 0 bases from J, leaving 8 bases between.

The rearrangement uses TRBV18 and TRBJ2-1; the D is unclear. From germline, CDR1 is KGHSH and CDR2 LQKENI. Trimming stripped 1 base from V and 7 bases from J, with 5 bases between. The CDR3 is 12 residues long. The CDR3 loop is CASSPRSNEQFF. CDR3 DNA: TGTGCCAGCTCACCACGAAGTAATGAGCAGTTCTTC.

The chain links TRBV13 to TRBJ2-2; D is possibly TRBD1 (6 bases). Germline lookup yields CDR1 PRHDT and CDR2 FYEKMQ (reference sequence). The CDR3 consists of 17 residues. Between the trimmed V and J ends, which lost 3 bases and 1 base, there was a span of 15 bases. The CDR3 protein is CASSFGETGGNTGELFF. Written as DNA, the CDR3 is TGTGCCAGCAGCTTTGGGGAGACAGGTGGGAACACCGGGGAGCTGTTTTTT.

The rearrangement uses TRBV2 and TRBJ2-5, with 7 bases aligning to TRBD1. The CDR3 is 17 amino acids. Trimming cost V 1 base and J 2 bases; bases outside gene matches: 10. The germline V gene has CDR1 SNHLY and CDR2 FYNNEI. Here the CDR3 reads CASSEERTGPTQETQYF. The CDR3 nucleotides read TGTGCCAGCAGTGAAGAACGGACAGGCCCCACACAAGAGACCCAGTACTTC. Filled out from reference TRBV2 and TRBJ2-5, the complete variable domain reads EPEVTQTPSHQVTQMGQEVILRCVPISNHLYFYWYRQILGQKVEFLVSFYNNEISEKSEIFDDQFSVERPDGSNFTLKIRSTKLEDSAMYFCASSEERTGPTQETQYFGPGTRLLVL.

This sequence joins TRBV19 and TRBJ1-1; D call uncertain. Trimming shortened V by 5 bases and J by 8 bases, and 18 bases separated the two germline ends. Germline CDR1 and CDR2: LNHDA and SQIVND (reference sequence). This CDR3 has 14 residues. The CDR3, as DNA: TGTGCCAGTAGTCCCAGTGGAGAGGTGAGAGAAGCTTTCTTT. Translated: CASSPSGEVREAFF.

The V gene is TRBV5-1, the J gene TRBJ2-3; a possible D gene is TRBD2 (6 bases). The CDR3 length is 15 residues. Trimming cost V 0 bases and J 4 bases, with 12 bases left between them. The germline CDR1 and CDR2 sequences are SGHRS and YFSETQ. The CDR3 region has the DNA TGCGCCAGCAGCTTGGTGGGGACTGATCCAGATACGCAGTATTTT. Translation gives CASSLVGTDPDTQYF.

The CDR3 protein is CASSLEAPYDEKLFF. The CDR3 bases are TGTGCCAGCAGCTTAGAGGCGCCTTATGATGAAAAACTGTTTTTT. The gene calls are TRBV7-8 and TRBJ1-4; no reliable D call. Germline V CDR1 and CDR2: SGHVS, FQNEAQ. The CDR3 extends over 15 amino acids. Trimming left V 1 base short and J 6 bases short, with 12 bases between. Based on the CDR3 plus reference TRBV7-8 and TRBJ1-4, the full variable domain is GAGVSQSPRYKVAKRGQDVALRCDPISGHVSLFWYQQALGQGPEFLTYFQNEAQLDKSGLPSDRFFAERPEGSVSTLKIQRTQQEDSAVYLCASSLEAPYDEKLFFGSGTQLSVL.

In DNA form, the CDR3 reads TGTGCCAGCAGCCCGCAGGGCAATCCTCAAGAGACCCAGTACTTC. It is translated as CASSPQGNPQETQYF. This chain uses TRBV9 with TRBJ2-5, with D possibly matching TRBD1 (5 bases). V was trimmed by 4 bases and J by 2 bases, leaving 15 bases between them. Looked up from germline, CDR1 is SGDLS and CDR2 is YYNGEE. CDR3 size: 15 residues.